The clone carrying this T cell receptor (beta chain) came up many times. Its target is unknown. The record originates from a study of T cells in Graves' hyperthyroidism and ophthalmopathy. In the study overall: The authors collected peripheral blood at initial diagnosis, before any treatment.

Whole-study results and caveats: Median prediction lead before ophthalmopathy onset was 6.5 to 7 months with the model.

A patient was excluded if there was uncontrolled infection, other autoimmune disease, pregnancy or lactation. Diagnosis rested on symptoms, serum thyroxine and TRAb, thyroid ultrasound, and orbital computed tomography. Trimming took 10 bases from V and 6 from J, leaving 13 bases between them. Germline values: CDR1 MDHEN, CDR2 SYDVKM. This CDR3 comprises 11 residues. TCR beta CDR3 sequences were amplified from RNA transcripts. With the HTBI primer set, the TCR CDR3 went through a first round of RT-PCR. TCRdb redid the calling of the multiplex PCR reads with MiXCR, one entry per CDR3 protein. Of fewer than 650,000 distinct CDR3 sequences in the sample, roughly 14% were seen once.

V gene TRBV28 combines with J gene TRBJ2-7, with D possibly being TRBD1 (5 bases). The source material was blood. The receptor comes from a woman aged 35 to 49 with Graves' ophthalmopathy. CDR3 amino acids: CANTTGSEQYF. The CDR3 bases are TGTGCCAACACCACAGGATCCGAGCAGTACTTC.